A selection of T cell receptor beta chains follows, all from one sample in a study of shared clonotypes between healthy human individuals. The method was immunoSEQ multiplex PCR; TCRdb's version includes in-frame clones alone and lacks a portion of them. The sample holds about 450,000 clones; around 80% are singletons and the top ten take roughly 12%. Sequenced sample: PBMCs. All receptors derive from a woman aged 40-49 years in good health. Some clones in this sample may be carry-over from other donors' samples. Each CDR3 is given with its conserved first and last residue. D genes are given only for firm matches. The size field is filled for only some rows; it gives once, few, many or a size class.

TRBD2,TRBJ2-3,TRBV30,-,CAWSVGTSTDTQYF,TGTGCCTGGAGTGTAGGGACTAGTACAGATACGCAGTATTTT
-,TRBJ2-7,TRBV7-3,-,CASSLSPGSNEQYF,TGTGCCAGCAGCTTAAGTCCAGGGTCCAACGAGCAGTACTTC
-,TRBJ2-3,TRBV5-4,-,CASSDGQLVGTDTQYF,TGTGCCAGCAGCGACGGACAGTTGGTGGGGACAGATACGCAGTATTTT
TRBD1,TRBJ2-1,TRBV27,few,CASKEGQGEYNEQFF,TGTGCCAGCAAGGAGGGACAGGGGGAGTACAATGAGCAGTTCTTC
-,TRBJ2-3,TRBV2,-,CASSQSGDTQYF,TGTGCCAGCAGCCAGTCGGGAGATACGCAGTATTTT
-,TRBJ2-2,TRBV11-2,-,CASSLTGTNTGELFF,TGTGCCAGCAGCTTAACCGGGACGAACACCGGGGAGCTGTTTTTT
TRBD2,TRBJ2-1,TRBV19,-,CASSISLAGNSYNEQFF,TGTGCCAGTAGTATCTCATTAGCGGGAAACTCCTACAATGAGCAGTTCTTC
TRBD2,TRBJ2-7,TRBV19,-,CAVGLPNEQYF,TGTGCCGTGGGACTACCAAACGAGCAGTACTTC
TRBD1,TRBJ1-1,TRBV2,-,CASTEGRGQGAFF,TGTGCCAGCACCGAGGGCAGGGGGCAGGGAGCTTTCTTT
TRBD2,TRBJ2-5,TRBV7-6,-,CASSGRLAGRGETQYF,TGTGCCAGCAGCGGAAGGCTAGCGGGAAGGGGAGAGACCCAGTACTTC
-,TRBJ2-7,TRBV20-1,-,CSAEAYEQYF,TGCAGTGCGGAAGCCTACGAGCAGTACTTC
-,TRBJ2-7,TRBV6-5,-,CATQPPSGDYEQYF,TGTGCCACCCAACCCCCTTCTGGGGACTACGAGCAGTACTTC
TRBD2,TRBJ2-3,TRBV7-2,-,CASAPSGNTDTQYF,TGTGCCAGCGCACCTAGCGGGAACACAGATACGCAGTATTTT
-,TRBJ1-4,TRBV14,-,CASSPTYEKLFF,TGTGCCAGCAGCCCGACATATGAAAAACTGTTTTTT
-,TRBJ2-3,TRBV27,many,CASSLSVSTDTQYF,TGTGCCAGCAGTTTATCGGTTAGCACAGATACGCAGTATTTT
-,TRBJ1-6,TRBV4-2,-,CASSQGQGPYNSPLHF,TGTGCCAGCAGCCAAGGTCAGGGGCCTTATAATTCACCCCTCCACTTT
-,TRBJ2-1,TRBV12-5,-,CASARDFSYNEQFF,TGTGCTAGTGCCCGGGATTTCTCCTACAATGAGCAGTTCTTC
-,TRBJ2-2,TRBV19,-,CASKWTDTGELFF,TGTGCCAGTAAGTGGACAGACACCGGGGAGCTGTTTTTT
-,TRBJ2-1,TRBV14,-,CASSQEGDNEQFF,TGTGCCAGCAGCCAAGAAGGGGACAATGAGCAGTTCTTC
-,TRBJ2-3,TRBV4-3,-,CASSQERTGFTDTQYF,TGCGCCAGCAGCCAAGAGCGGACGGGTTTCACAGATACGCAGTATTTT
TRBD1,TRBJ2-7,TRBV19,-,CASSMGTGQYEQYF,TGTGCCAGTAGTATGGGGACAGGCCAATACGAGCAGTACTTC
-,TRBJ2-7,TRBV27,few,CASSLSWRSSYEQYF,TGTGCCAGCAGTTTAAGCTGGAGGAGCTCCTACGAGCAGTACTTC
-,TRBJ2-7,TRBV20-1,-,CSAFSQYF,TGCAGTGCCTTTTCGCAGTACTTC
TRBD1,TRBJ2-5,TRBV6-5,-,CASIHQGAAGETQYF,TGTGCCAGCATTCATCAGGGGGCAGCGGGAGAGACCCAGTACTTC
-,TRBJ2-7,TRBV10-3,-,CAISESVAVPYEQYF,TGTGCCATCAGTGAGTCGGTAGCGGTACCCTACGAGCAGTACTTC
-,TRBJ1-5,TRBV27,-,CASSPTPSGNQPQHF,TGTGCCAGCAGTCCGACTCCTTCGGGCAATCAGCCCCAGCATTTT
-,TRBJ2-2,TRBV5-4,few,CASSRTGTTNTGELFF,TGTGCCAGCAGCCGAACCGGGACAACGAACACCGGGGAGCTGTTTTTT
-,TRBJ2-2,TRBV5-1,once,CASSSAQTGELFF,TGCGCCAGCAGCTCGGCCCAGACCGGGGAGCTGTTTTTT
TRBD1,TRBJ2-5,TRBV18,-,CASSHRTGIQETQYF,TGTGCCAGCTCACACCGGACAGGAATACAAGAGACCCAGTACTTC
-,TRBJ1-1,TRBV27,-,CASSFLGGEAFF,TGTGCCAGCAGTTTTTTGGGGGGTGAAGCTTTCTTT
-,TRBJ1-3,TRBV6-5,once,CATMGGPPIGNTIYF,TGTGCCACCATGGGCGGCCCACCGATAGGAAACACCATATATTTT
TRBD1,TRBJ1-1,TRBV30,-,CAWRGQGWTEAFF,TGTGCCTGGAGAGGACAGGGGTGGACTGAAGCTTTCTTT
TRBD2,TRBJ2-1,TRBV27,once,CASSKRREGHNEQFF,TGTGCCAGTAGCAAGAGGAGGGAGGGCCATAATGAGCAGTTCTTC
-,TRBJ1-3,TRBV2,-,CASSTQGFGNTIYF,TGTGCCAGCAGTACACAGGGTTTTGGAAACACCATATATTTT
-,TRBJ1-3,TRBV5-1,-,CASSSTGLGSGNTIYF,TGCGCCAGCAGCTCAACAGGGCTTGGCTCTGGAAACACCATATATTTT
-,TRBJ1-3,TRBV29-1,few,CSVDGDNSGNTIYF,TGCAGCGTTGATGGGGACAACTCTGGAAACACCATATATTTT
TRBD2,TRBJ2-1,TRBV7-6,-,CASSSTSGTYNEQFF,TGTGCCAGCAGCTCGACTAGCGGGACCTACAATGAGCAGTTCTTC
-,TRBJ2-1,TRBV28,many,CASSLKERDWDEQFF,TGTGCCAGCAGTTTAAAAGAACGGGACTGGGATGAGCAGTTCTTC
TRBD2,TRBJ2-5,TRBV27,-,CASSLNVLPILAGVGETQYF,TGTGCCAGCAGTTTAAACGTATTGCCCATACTAGCGGGAGTTGGAGAGACCCAGTACTTC
TRBD1,TRBJ2-5,TRBV7-2,-,CASSLIATGDETQYF,TGTGCCAGCAGCTTAATCGCGACAGGGGACGAGACCCAGTACTTC
-,TRBJ2-7,TRBV5-1,-,CASSEAYEQYF,TGCGCCAGCAGCGAGGCCTACGAGCAGTACTTC